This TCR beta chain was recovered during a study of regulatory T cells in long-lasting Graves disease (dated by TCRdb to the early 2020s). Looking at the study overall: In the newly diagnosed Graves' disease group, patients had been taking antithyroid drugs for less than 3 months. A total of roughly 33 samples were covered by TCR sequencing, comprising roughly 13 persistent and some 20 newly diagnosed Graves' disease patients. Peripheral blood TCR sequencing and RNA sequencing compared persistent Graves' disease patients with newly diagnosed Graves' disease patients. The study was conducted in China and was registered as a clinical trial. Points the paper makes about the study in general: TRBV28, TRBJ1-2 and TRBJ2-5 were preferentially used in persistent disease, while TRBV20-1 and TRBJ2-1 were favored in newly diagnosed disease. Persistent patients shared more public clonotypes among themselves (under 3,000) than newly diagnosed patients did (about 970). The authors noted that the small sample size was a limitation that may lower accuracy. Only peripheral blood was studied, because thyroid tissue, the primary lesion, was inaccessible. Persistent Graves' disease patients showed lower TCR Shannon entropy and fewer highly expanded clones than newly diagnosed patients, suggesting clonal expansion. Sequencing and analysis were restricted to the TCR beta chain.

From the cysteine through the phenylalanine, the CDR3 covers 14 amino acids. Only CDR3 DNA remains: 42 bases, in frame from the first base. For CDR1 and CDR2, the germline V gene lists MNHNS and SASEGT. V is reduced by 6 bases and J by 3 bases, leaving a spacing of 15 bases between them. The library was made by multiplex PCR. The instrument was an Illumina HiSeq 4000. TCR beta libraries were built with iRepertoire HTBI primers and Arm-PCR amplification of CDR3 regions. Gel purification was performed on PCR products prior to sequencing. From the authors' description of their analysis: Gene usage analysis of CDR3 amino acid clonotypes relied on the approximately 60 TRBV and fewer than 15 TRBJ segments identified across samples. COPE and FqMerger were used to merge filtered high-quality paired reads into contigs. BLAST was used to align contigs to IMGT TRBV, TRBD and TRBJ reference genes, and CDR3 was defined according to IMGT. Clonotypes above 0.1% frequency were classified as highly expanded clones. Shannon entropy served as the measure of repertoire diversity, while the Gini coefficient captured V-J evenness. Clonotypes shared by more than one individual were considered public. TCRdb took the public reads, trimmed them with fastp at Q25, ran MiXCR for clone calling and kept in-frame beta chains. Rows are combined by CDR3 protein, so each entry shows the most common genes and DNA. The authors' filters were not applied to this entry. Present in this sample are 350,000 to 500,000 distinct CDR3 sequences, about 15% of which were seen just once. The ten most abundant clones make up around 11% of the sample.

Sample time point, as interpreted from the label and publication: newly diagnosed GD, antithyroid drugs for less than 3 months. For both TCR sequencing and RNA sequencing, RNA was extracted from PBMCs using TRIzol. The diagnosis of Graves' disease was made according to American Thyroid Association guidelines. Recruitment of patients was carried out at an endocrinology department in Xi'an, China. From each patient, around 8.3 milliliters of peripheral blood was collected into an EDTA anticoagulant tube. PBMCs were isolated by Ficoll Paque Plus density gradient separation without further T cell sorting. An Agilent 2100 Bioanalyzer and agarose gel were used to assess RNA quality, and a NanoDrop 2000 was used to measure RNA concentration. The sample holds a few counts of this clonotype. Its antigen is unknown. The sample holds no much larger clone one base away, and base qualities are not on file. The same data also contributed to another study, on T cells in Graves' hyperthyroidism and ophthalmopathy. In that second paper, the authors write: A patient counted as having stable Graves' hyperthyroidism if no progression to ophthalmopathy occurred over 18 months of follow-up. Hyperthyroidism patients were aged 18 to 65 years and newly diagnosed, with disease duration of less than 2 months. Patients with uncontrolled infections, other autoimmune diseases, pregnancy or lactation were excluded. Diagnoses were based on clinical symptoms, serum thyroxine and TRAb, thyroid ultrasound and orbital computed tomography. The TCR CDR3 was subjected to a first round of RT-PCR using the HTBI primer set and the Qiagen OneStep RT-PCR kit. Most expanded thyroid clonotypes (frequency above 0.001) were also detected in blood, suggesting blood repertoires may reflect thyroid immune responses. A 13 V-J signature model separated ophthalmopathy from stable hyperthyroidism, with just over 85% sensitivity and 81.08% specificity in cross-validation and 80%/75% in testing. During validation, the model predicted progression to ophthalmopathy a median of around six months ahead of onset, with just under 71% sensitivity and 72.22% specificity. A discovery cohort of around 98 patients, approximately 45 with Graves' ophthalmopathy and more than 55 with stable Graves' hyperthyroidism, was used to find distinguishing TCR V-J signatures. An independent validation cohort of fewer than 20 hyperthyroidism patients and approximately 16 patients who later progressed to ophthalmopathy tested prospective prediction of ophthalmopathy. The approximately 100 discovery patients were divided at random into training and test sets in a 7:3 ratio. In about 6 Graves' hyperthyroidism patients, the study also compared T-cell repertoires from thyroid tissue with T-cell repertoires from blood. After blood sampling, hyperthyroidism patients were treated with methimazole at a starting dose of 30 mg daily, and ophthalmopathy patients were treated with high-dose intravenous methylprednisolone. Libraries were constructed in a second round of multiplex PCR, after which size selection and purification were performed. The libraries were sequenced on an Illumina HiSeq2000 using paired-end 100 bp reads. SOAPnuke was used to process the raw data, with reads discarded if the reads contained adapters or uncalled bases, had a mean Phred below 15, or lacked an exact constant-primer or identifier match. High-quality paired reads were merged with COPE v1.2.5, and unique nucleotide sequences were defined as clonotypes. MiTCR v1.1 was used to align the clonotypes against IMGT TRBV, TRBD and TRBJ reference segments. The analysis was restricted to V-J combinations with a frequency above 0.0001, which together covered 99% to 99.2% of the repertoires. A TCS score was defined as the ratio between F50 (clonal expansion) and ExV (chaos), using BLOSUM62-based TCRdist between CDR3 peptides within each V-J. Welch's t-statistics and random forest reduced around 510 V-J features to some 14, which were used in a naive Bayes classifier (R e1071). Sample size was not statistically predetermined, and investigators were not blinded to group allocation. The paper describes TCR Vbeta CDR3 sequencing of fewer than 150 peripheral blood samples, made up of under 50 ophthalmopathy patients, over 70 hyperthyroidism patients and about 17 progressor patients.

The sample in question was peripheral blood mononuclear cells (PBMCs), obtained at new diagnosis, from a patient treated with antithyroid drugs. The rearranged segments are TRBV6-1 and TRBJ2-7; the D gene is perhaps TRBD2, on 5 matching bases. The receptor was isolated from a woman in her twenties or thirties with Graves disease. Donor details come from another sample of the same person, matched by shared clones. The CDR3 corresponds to CASRRARVGYEQYF. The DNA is TGTGCCAGCAGGAGGGCGAGGGTGGGCTACGAGCAGTACTTC.